A selection of T cell receptor beta chains follows, all from one sample in a study of blood T cells in healthy people across ages. Each CDR3 protein gets one entry after TCRdb re-called the 5' RACE reads with MiXCR. The profile shows approximately 780,000 distinct CDR3 sequences, roughly 24% of them singletons. These same data were also listed under a study on T cells of mothers and their children.

The sequenced material came from blood. The receptor source for this set is a boy aged 5-17 years in good health. The CDR3 runs from the conserved cysteine through the conserved F or W. Clone size is shown for a subset of rows, as once, few, many or a class of expanded clone.

j_gene: TRBJ2-5
abundance: few
v_gene: TRBV10-3
CDR3aa: CAISERGDQETQYF

j_gene: TRBJ2-3
abundance: NA
v_gene: TRBV7-3
CDR3aa: CASSLTPAGAGRDTQYF

j_gene: TRBJ2-3
abundance: NA
v_gene: TRBV5-1
CDR3aa: CASRSTGGRLAGTDTQYF

j_gene: TRBJ2-7
abundance: many
v_gene: TRBV2
CDR3aa: CASRDTGTKRYEQYF

j_gene: TRBJ2-5
abundance: few
v_gene: TRBV20-1
CDR3aa: CSARGAFLERQETQYF

j_gene: TRBJ2-5
abundance: NA
v_gene: TRBV10-2
CDR3aa: CASAGGGETQYF

j_gene: TRBJ2-5
abundance: NA
v_gene: TRBV23-1
CDR3aa: CASSQPTVGTGGGETQYF

j_gene: TRBJ2-2
abundance: NA
v_gene: TRBV7-3
CDR3aa: CASSLTSGNSNTGELFF

j_gene: TRBJ1-1
abundance: few
v_gene: TRBV5-5
CDR3aa: CASSLFPGRTEAFF

j_gene: TRBJ1-6
abundance: few
v_gene: TRBV7-3
CDR3aa: CASSLTLNSPLHF

j_gene: TRBJ2-3
abundance: NA
v_gene: TRBV10-1
CDR3aa: CASSESPITDTQYF

j_gene: TRBJ2-5
abundance: few
v_gene: TRBV9
CDR3aa: CASSVATGKETQYF

j_gene: TRBJ2-3
abundance: NA
v_gene: TRBV9
CDR3aa: CASSRRDRDTDTQYF

j_gene: TRBJ2-7
abundance: NA
v_gene: TRBV28
CDR3aa: CASSPRLSYEQYF

j_gene: NA
abundance: NA
v_gene: TRBV20-1
CDR3aa: CSASSAGGPKTQYF

j_gene: TRBJ1-2
abundance: few
v_gene: TRBV29-1
CDR3aa: CSVEVTGLYGYTF

j_gene: TRBJ2-3
abundance: NA
v_gene: TRBV5-5
CDR3aa: CASSFPSGDSDTQYF

j_gene: TRBJ2-5
abundance: NA
v_gene: TRBV27
CDR3aa: CASSPRVTVEETQYF

j_gene: NA
abundance: few
v_gene: TRBV9
CDR3aa: CASSVGVGAGAESYEQYF

j_gene: TRBJ1-2
abundance: NA
v_gene: TRBV7-2
CDR3aa: CASSRAQVFYGYTF

j_gene: TRBJ2-1
abundance: few
v_gene: TRBV3-1
CDR3aa: CASSQDSGAYNEQFF

j_gene: TRBJ1-3
abundance: NA
v_gene: TRBV20-1
CDR3aa: CSAPEAGNTIYF

j_gene: TRBJ2-3
abundance: NA
v_gene: TRBV5-1
CDR3aa: CASRPRDRERDTQYF

j_gene: TRBJ1-3
abundance: NA
v_gene: TRBV4-2
CDR3aa: CASSQDFGLPGNTIYF

j_gene: TRBJ2-3
abundance: NA
v_gene: TRBV20-1
CDR3aa: CSARDMLEGRADTQYF

j_gene: TRBJ2-5
abundance: NA
v_gene: TRBV20-1
CDR3aa: CSASGGTETQYF

j_gene: NA
abundance: few
v_gene: TRBV15
CDR3aa: CATSRGDRDPNEQFF

j_gene: TRBJ2-5
abundance: NA
v_gene: TRBV20-1
CDR3aa: CSGKQGNRQETQYF

j_gene: TRBJ2-6
abundance: NA
v_gene: TRBV12-3/TRBV12-4
CDR3aa: CASSFQNSGANVLTF

j_gene: TRBJ2-3
abundance: few
v_gene: TRBV6-1
CDR3aa: CASSDERGASDTQYF

j_gene: TRBJ2-7
abundance: NA
v_gene: TRBV5-1
CDR3aa: CASSLAATTGAVYEQYF

j_gene: TRBJ1-3
abundance: NA
v_gene: TRBV12-3/TRBV12-4
CDR3aa: CASSLQGGWGNTIYF

j_gene: TRBJ2-5
abundance: few
v_gene: TRBV10-3
CDR3aa: CATGQGGKTQYF